This entry lists 5 T cell receptor beta chains sequenced from one sample in a study of blood T cell repertoires in COVID-19. Only in-frame clones appear in the TCRdb table, and some are missing; sequencing was by immunoSEQ multiplex PCR. The data contain more than 200,000 clones, roughly nine tenths of them seen just once; the ten biggest clones take up 2.2%. The sample consisted of peripheral blood. The receptors stem from a woman aged 45-59 years with acute or convalescent COVID-19.

This sequence joins TRBV10-2 and TRBJ2-5; 7 nucleotides line up with TRBD1. Germline trimming cut 3 bases from V and 5 bases from J; bases unmatched to any gene: 9. CDR1 is WSHSY, CDR2 SAAADI, per germline. This CDR3 has 15 residues. The CDR3 loop is CASSELQGTWETQYF. The CDR3, as DNA: TGCGCCAGCAGTGAATTACAGGGGACGTGGGAGACCCAGTACTTC.

This chain's CDR3 is CASSVFSGRERETQYF. In nucleotides, the CDR3 is TGTGCCAGCAGCGTATTTAGCGGGAGGGAAAGAGAGACCCAGTACTTC. The chain employs TRBV9 and TRBJ2-5; 11 bases map to TRBD2. With 1 base clipped from V and 4 bases from J, the junction kept 6 bases outside the gene matches. CDR3 length equals 16 residues. The V gene's germline CDR1 is SGDLS and CDR2 YYNGEE.

The chain joins TRBV5-1 to TRBJ2-2; tentative D call: TRBD2 (5 bases). Trimming took 7 bases from V and 3 from J, leaving 10 bases between them. This CDR3 has 13 amino acids. Germline V gene data show CDR1 as SGHRS and CDR2 as YFSETQ. Here the CDR3 reads CASLARDTGELFF. For the CDR3, the DNA is TGCGCCAGCTTAGCGAGGGACACCGGGGAGCTGTTTTTT.

The chain has TRBV2 and TRBJ1-2, with a possible D match to TRBD1 (6 bases). The CDR3 is made up of 13 amino acids. Germline V CDR1 and CDR2: SNHLY, FYNNEI. Between the trimmed V and J ends, which lost 6 bases and 0 bases, there was a span of 8 bases. This CDR3 reads CASRDSPNYGYTF. The DNA for the CDR3 is TGTGCCAGCAGGGACAGCCCTAACTATGGCTACACCTTC. The complete variable domain, with remaining parts taken from reference TRBV2 and TRBJ1-2, reads EPEVTQTPSHQVTQMGQEVILRCVPISNHLYFYWYRQILGQKVEFLVSFYNNEISEKSEIFDDQFSVERPDGSNFTLKIRSTKLEDSAMYFCASRDSPNYGYTFGSGTRLTVV.

The chain combines TRBV3-1 (or the pseudogene TRBV3-2) with TRBJ2-7; 8 positions agree with TRBD2. The CDR3 has 15 amino acids. Germline loops: CDR1 LGHDT, CDR2 YNNKEL (reference sequence). Unmatched junction bases numbered 8, after V lost 4 bases and J lost 3 bases. In DNA form, the CDR3 reads TGTGCCAGCAGCCCTCTCGCGGGAGGACTCTACGAGCAGTACTTC. Translated: CASSPLAGGLYEQYF.